This TCR beta chain came from a study of CD8+ T cells in alopecia areata. As for the study in general: Treated patients were dosed with oral tofacitinib, taking 5 to 10 mg twice daily.

As regards this clone: The antigen remains undetermined.

RNA extraction and reverse transcription yielded cDNA as sequencing template. Assay used: immunoSEQ multiplex PCR; TCRdb lists only in-frame clones, some missing. The data show fewer than 200,000 clones, with 59% seen just once and about 15% held by the top ten. The CDR3 totals 11 residues. Per the germline V gene, CDR1 is SGHDT and CDR2 is YYEEEE. Trimming left V 2 bases short and J 5 bases short, with 5 bases between. Those with alopecia areata gave lesional scalp punch biopsies and peripheral blood. General study results and limits: Scalp samples also yield sequences of resident alphabeta T cells from normal skin.

V gene TRBV5-6 combines with J gene TRBJ2-7; D is uncertain. The sequencing used CD4+ T cells sorted from blood, collected at week 0. This TCR was sampled from a human donor with alopecia areata. The CDR3 region has the DNA TGTGCCAGCAGCTTTGGGAACGAGCAGTACTTC. This sequence encodes CASSFGNEQYF.